The clone carrying this TCR beta chain was counted between two and nine times. Its specificity is not known. Time point reported: peripheral blood 6 weeks after treatment start. Patients yielded 1 to 8 samples each, pretreatment and on-treatment. Profiling relied on immunoSEQ multiplex PCR, and the TCRdb table lists in-frame clones only, not all of them. Here the sample spans 50,000 or so clones, around 87% being singletons. These data originate in a study of PD-L1 blockade in urothelial cancer. Study at large: Blood samples contained a median about 150,000 T cells.

Overall study findings and caveats: Below-median pretreatment blood TCR clonality was associated with improved progression-free and overall survival.

The CDR3 length is 12 residues. V was clipped by 6 bases and J by 12 bases; unmatched bases: 8. Germline V gene data show CDR1 as WSHSY and CDR2 as SAAADI. Here the sequenced sample was PBMCs, taken around atezolizumab (anti-PD-L1) treatment. The clonotype was recovered from a man between 60 and 75 years old with urothelial cancer. The rearrangement joins TRBV10-2 to TRBJ1-1; 9 positions agree with TRBD1. The CDR3 sequence is CASRRDRVGTFF. The CDR3 DNA reads as TGCGCCAGCAGGCGGGACAGGGTCGGGACTTTCTTT.